The 3 T cell receptor beta chains listed next were all sequenced from one sample in a study of beta chain features in type 1 diabetes. Study-level findings and limits: Researchers report that Type 1 diabetes patients had moderately but significantly shorter TCRB CDR3s across all four CD4+ subsets.

These receptors lack a known antigen. The investigators reverse transcribed all of the isolated RNA, so they sequenced expressed TCRB transcripts. The data were produced by immunoSEQ multiplex PCR, yet TCRdb's version contains in-frame clones alone and is incomplete. The sample yields a few hundred thousand clones, roughly an eighth seen once. Source material: naive CD4+ T cells from blood. The receptors shown here come from a man aged 25 to 45 with type 1 diabetes.

This clone was counted only a few times. This chain connects TRBV9 to TRBJ2-1; D may be TRBD2 (6 bases). The V and J ends lost 4 bases and 0 bases respectively, with 11 bases between them. The germline V gene encodes CDR1 SGDLS and CDR2 YYNGEE. The CDR3 is 15 residues long. CDR3 residues: CASSIQRASYNEQFF. The CDR3 bases are TGTGCCAGCAGCATCCAGCGGGCCTCCTACAATGAGCAGTTCTTC.

CDR3 protein: CASSTQGSTDTQYF. DNA of the CDR3: TGTGCCAGTAGCACACAGGGAAGCACAGATACGCAGTATTTT. V and J are TRBV19 and TRBJ2-3, with D tentatively TRBD1 (6 bases). The CDR3 extends over 14 amino acids. Germline lookup yields CDR1 LNHDA and CDR2 SQIVND (reference sequence). V dropped 6 bases and J dropped 0 bases, with 10 bases sitting between them.

The chain recombines TRBV7-8 with TRBJ2-3; 9 positions agree with TRBD2. The germline CDR1 and CDR2 sequences are SGHVS and FQNEAQ. The CDR3 has 18 residues. Losses at the gene ends were 0 bases for V and 0 bases for J; bases not matched to a gene: 7. Here the CDR3 reads CASSLAGTSSSSTDTQYF. The CDR3 DNA reads as TGTGCCAGCAGCTTAGCAGGGACTAGCAGTTCTAGCACAGATACGCAGTATTTT. The entire variable domain, with the rest obtained from reference TRBV7-8 and TRBJ2-3, is as follows: GAGVSQSPRYKVAKRGQDVALRCDPISGHVSLFWYQQALGQGPEFLTYFQNEAQLDKSGLPSDRFFAERPEGSVSTLKIQRTQQEDSAVYLCASSLAGTSSSSTDTQYFGPGTRLTVL.